This paragraph covers one TCR beta chain sequence. Its antigen is unidentified. The assay was immunoSEQ multiplex PCR, and TCRdb's table has in-frame clones only and misses some. The table includes about 40,000 clones, around 90% detected once. The data originate from a study of graft-versus-host responses after intestinal transplantation. Background on the study: Isolated intestinal, liver-intestinal, or multivisceral transplants had been given to the recipients. All recipients were given anti-thymocyte globulin induction, and tacrolimus and steroids were then administered for 2 to 4 years.

This CDR3 has 14 amino acids. The J segment lost 3 bases and the V segment lost 1 base, leaving 3 bases of the junction unmatched. CDR1 and CDR2 (germline): SGHRS, YFSETQ. Overall study findings and caveats: Recipient marrow showed GvH clones, some seen first in ileum or blood. Individuals who had graft-donor T cell macrochimerism had allografts that showed high graft-versus-host to host-versus-graft clonal ratios.

This TCR came from a human patient who received an intestinal transplant, so some T cells may come from the graft donor. V is TRBV5-1 and J is TRBJ1-2; 7 bases are shared with TRBD1. The material sequenced was PBMCs, taken about 330 days after intestinal transplant. Here the CDR3 reads CASSLRDSDYGYTF. The CDR3 DNA reads TGCGCCAGCAGCTTGAGGGACAGCGACTATGGCTACACCTTC.